These 22 T cell receptor beta chains were sequenced from one sample in a study of shared clonotypes between healthy human individuals (dated by TCRdb to the early 2020s). Preparation of the library involved the immunoSEQ multiplex PCR assay. The table was pulled from immuneACCESS by TCRdb, which kept in-frame rearrangements only. Such tables lose some clones; where checked, under half of the loss comes from unresolved V genes, and the rest has no known cause. A total of around 2,000,000 clones appear in this sample, about 95% of them only once. Clones ranked in the top ten supply more than 0.1% of the sample. The sequencing sample was made of naive CD4+ T cells sorted from blood. The meaning of the sample's cell subset or site label: CD45RA+ positively selected. The receptors originated from a man aged 18 to 30 in good health.

This clone was recorded only once. The chain joins TRBV6-6 to TRBJ1-2; no firm D call. Germline CDR1 and CDR2: MNHNY and SVGAGI (reference sequence). The CDR3 length is 14 residues. Trimming removed 5 bases at V and 4 bases at J, with 14 bases between. CDR3 DNA sequence: TGTGCCAGCAGTCCAGGACCGGGTAGCTATGGCTACACCTTC. Its protein is CASSPGPGSYGYTF.

The chain has TRBV4-3 and TRBJ2-7; 7 positions match TRBD2. V was clipped by 1 base and J by 2 bases; unmatched bases: 8. Germline assignment: CDR1 LGHNA and CDR2 YSLEER. This CDR3 region has 16 residues. The CDR3 loop is CASSQAGGSTPYEQYF. The CDR3 DNA reads as TGCGCCAGCAGCCAAGCCGGGGGGTCCACCCCCTACGAGCAGTACTTC.

About this clone itself: Other DNA sequences in this sample translate to the same CDR3. The chain uses TRBV28 and TRBJ1-5; D ambiguous. Trimming left V 4 bases short and J 4 bases short, with 5 bases between. The CDR3 is 12 residues long. Germline V gene data show CDR1 as MDHEN and CDR2 as SYDVKM. The CDR3 DNA reads as TGTGCCAGCAGTTCTGGTAATCAGCCCCAGCATTTT. It encodes CASSSGNQPQHF.

V usage is TRBV9 and J usage is TRBJ2-7; D tentatively reads TRBD1 or TRBD2 (5 bases each). Trimming cost V 4 bases and J 3 bases, with 17 bases left between them. There are 15 residues in the CDR3. In germline, CDR1 is SGDLS, CDR2 YYNGEE. The CDR3 region has the DNA TGTGCCAGCAGCCCGGGACCCACGGGCCTCTACGAGCAGTACTTC. Encoded protein: CASSPGPTGLYEQYF.

The V call is TRBV5-4, the J call TRBJ1-2; no clear D. V was pared by 2 bases and J by 3 bases, with 11 bases between. The CDR3 contains 14 residues. Germline CDR1 and CDR2: SGHNT and YYREEE (reference sequence). DNA for the CDR3: TGTGCCAGCAGCTTATTTAGGACGGACTATGGCTACACCTTC. Protein product: CASSLFRTDYGYTF.

The gene calls are TRBV5-1 and TRBJ2-1; 9 bases map to TRBD1. Germline assignment: CDR1 SGHRS and CDR2 YFSETQ. CDR3 size: 13 residues. V lost 1 base to trimming and J lost 9 bases; unmatched junction nucleotides: 2. The CDR3, as DNA: TGCGCCAGCAGCTTGACAGGGGGCATTGAGCAGTTCTTC. Protein product: CASSLTGGIEQFF.

Points on this clone: The sample holds other DNA sequences that translate to the same CDR3. The gene calls are TRBV6-6 and TRBJ1-3; D is ambiguous. The CDR3 is 15 residues long. Trimming removed 0 bases at V and 0 bases at J, with 6 bases between. Per germline, CDR1 MNHNY and CDR2 SVGAGI (reference sequence). CDR3 sequence (DNA): TGTGCCAGCAGTTACTCTGGGTCCTCTGGAAACACCATATATTTT. Protein product: CASSYSGSSGNTIYF.

This chain uses TRBV6-5 with TRBJ2-7; 8 bases align to TRBD1. V gave up 0 bases and J gave up 2 bases; unmatched junction bases: 6. Per germline, CDR1 MNHEY and CDR2 SVGAGI. The length of the CDR3 is 16 residues. The CDR3 region has the DNA TGTGCCAGCAGTTACTCATTTCAGGGGGCCCCCTACGAGCAGTACTTC. Residues: CASSYSFQGAPYEQYF.

This chain links TRBV4-2 with TRBJ1-5; no reliable D call. Trimming cost V 0 bases and J 6 bases, with 9 bases left between them. Germline assignment: CDR1 LGHNA and CDR2 YNFKEQ. The CDR3 is made up of 14 amino acids. The CDR3 nucleotides read TGTGCCAGCAGCCAAGATTTGGGAATTCAGCCCCAGCATTTT. Translation: CASSQDLGIQPQHF.

The chain recombines TRBV10-3 with TRBJ2-1; 7 bases match TRBD1. The V and J ends lost 0 bases and 4 bases, in that order; junction bases with no gene match: 6. In germline, CDR1 is ENHRY, CDR2 SYGVKD. CDR3 size: 16 residues. The CDR3 reads CAISESKGAYYNEQFF. In nucleotides, the CDR3 is TGTGCCATCAGTGAGTCGAAGGGGGCGTATTACAATGAGCAGTTCTTC.

The chain has TRBV11-2 and TRBJ2-5; possible D gene TRBD2, 6 bases. V shed 1 base and J shed 5 bases, with 14 bases lying between them. The CDR3 contains 15 residues. Germline CDR1 and CDR2: SGHAT and FQNNGV. DNA of the CDR3: TGTGCCAGCAGCTTAGGGTCGGTCGGGGGTGAGACCCAGTACTTC. It encodes CASSLGSVGGETQYF.

This clone was counted a single time. The same CDR3 is also encoded by other DNA sequences in this sample. The chain links TRBV7-9 to TRBJ1-1; possibly TRBD1 for D (6 bases). Germline assignment: CDR1 SEHNR and CDR2 FQNEAQ (reference sequence). This CDR3 spans 13 amino acids. The V gene lost 5 bases and the J gene lost 1 base, with 8 bases spanning the gap. The CDR3 protein is CASSRGSNTEAFF. Written as DNA, the CDR3 is TGTGCCAGCAGCAGGGGGTCGAACACTGAAGCTTTCTTT.

This rearrangement joins TRBV11-3 to TRBJ1-1, with D possibly TRBD1 on 5 matching bases. The germline V and J ends were trimmed by 2 bases and 1 base, with 11 bases remaining between them. The germline CDR1 and CDR2 sequences are SGHNT and YENEEA. The CDR3 covers 15 residues. CDR3 nucleotides: TGTGCCAGCAGCTTACTATTAGGACAGAACACTGAAGCTTTCTTT. As protein: CASSLLLGQNTEAFF.

The chain recombines TRBV5-1 with TRBJ2-1; TRBD1 matches 10 bases. CDR3 length equals 14 residues. Germline V gene sequence: CDR1 SGHRS, CDR2 YFSETQ. V dropped 4 bases and J dropped 5; count of bases not matched to a gene: 3. The chain's CDR3 is CASSTDRGHNEQFF. The CDR3 DNA is TGCGCCAGCAGCACCGACAGGGGGCACAATGAGCAGTTCTTC.

Concerning this clone: One junction end disagrees with the germline gene, perhaps due to a read error. V is TRBV7-2 and J is TRBJ2-1; possible D gene TRBD2, 6 bases. CDR1 is SGHTA, CDR2 FQGNSA, per germline. CDR3 length: 13 residues. CDR3 nucleotides: TGTGCCAGCAGCTTTACACCATTGGGGGGTTTGCTCTTC. Residues: CASSFTPLGGLLF.

V is TRBV5-1 and J is TRBJ2-3; 10 bases fit TRBD1. Unmatched junction bases numbered 9, after V lost 2 bases and J lost 6 bases. CDR3 size: 16 residues. Germline V gives CDR1 SGHRS, CDR2 YFSETQ. CDR3 sequence reads: CASSLNPGQGTDTQYF. The CDR3 coding sequence is TGCGCCAGCAGCTTAAACCCGGGACAGGGGACCGATACGCAGTATTTT.

This chain joins TRBV18 and TRBJ2-7; 9 bases map to TRBD2. V was clipped by 6 bases and J by 0 bases; unmatched bases: 9. Germline-derived CDR1 and CDR2 are KGHSH and LQKENI. There are 16 residues in the CDR3. CDR3 nucleotides: TGTGCCAGCTCCCTAGATAGGACTAGCGTCTCCTACGAGCAGTACTTC. Its translation is CASSLDRTSVSYEQYF. Drawing the rest from reference TRBV18 and TRBJ2-7, the complete variable domain is NAGVMQNPRHLVRRRGQEARLRCSPMKGHSHVYWYRQLPEEGLKFMVYLQKENIIDESGMPKERFSAEFPKEGPSILRIQQVVRGDSAAYFCASSLDRTSVSYEQYFGPGTRLTVT.

The V and J genes are TRBV9 and TRBJ2-7; D uncertain. Germline CDR1 is SGDLS and CDR2 is YYNGEE. The CDR3 has 15 amino acids. Trimming took 0 bases from V and 4 from J, leaving 14 bases between them. The CDR3 DNA is TGTGCCAGCAGCGTAGGGATAGGCTACTTATACGAGCAGTACTTC. Protein sequence: CASSVGIGYLYEQYF.

This sequence joins TRBV4-1 and TRBJ2-7, with 7 nucleotides matching TRBD2. The trim removed 2 bases at V and 7 bases at J, leaving 14 bases unmatched. From germline, CDR1 is MGHRA and CDR2 YSYEKL. CDR3 size: 16 residues. The CDR3 loop is CASSQIPWEGRWEQYF. Here the CDR3 DNA reads TGCGCCAGCAGCCAAATACCTTGGGAGGGCCGGTGGGAGCAGTACTTC.

The table lists this clone with a count of one. The chain joins TRBV6-5 to TRBJ1-2; 8 bases are shared with TRBD1. This CDR3 contains 14 residues. CDR1 and CDR2 from the germline V gene are MNHEY and SVGAGI. J was trimmed by 7 bases and V by 0 bases; bases with no gene match: 4. CDR3 sequence: CASSYSTGASGYTF. The CDR3 bases are TGTGCCAGCAGTTACTCGACAGGGGCGAGTGGCTACACCTTC.

The chain couples TRBV23-1 to TRBJ2-4; D is possibly TRBD2 (5 bases). TRBV23-1 is classed as an ORF, of uncertain function. V lost 0 bases and J lost 6, with 15 bases in between. This CDR3 comprises 16 residues. In nucleotides, the CDR3 is TGCGCCAGCAGTCAATCCGCCTGTGCGGGTCTAAACATTCAGTACTTC. Translating it yields CASSQSACAGLNIQYF.

This clone appeared once. The chain joins TRBV14 to TRBJ1-1; D gene unclear. Per the germline V gene, CDR1 is SGHDN and CDR2 is FVKESK. V was cut by 4 bases and J by 0 bases, with 6 bases left in between. The CDR3 has 13 amino acids. The CDR3 coding sequence is TGTGCCAGCAGCCTCACCTTGAACACTGAAGCTTTCTTT. It encodes CASSLTLNTEAFF.